Listed below are T cell receptor beta chains from one sample, sequenced in a study of blood T cell repertoires in COVID-19. Sequenced by immunoSEQ multiplex PCR; TCRdb stores in-frame clones only, minus some. The data hold approximately 200,000 clones, with approximately 85% observed a single time. The material sequenced was PBMCs or T cells enriched from blood (not recorded which). The receptors come from a middle-aged man who had recovered from COVID-19. Each CDR3 is given with its conserved first and last residue. The D gene is left open where the match is weak. The size of a clone is reported for some rows only, either as once, few or many, or as a class for expanded clones.

TRBV30,TRBJ2-6,TRBD1,-,CACPGQKDSGANVLTF,TGTGCCTGCCCGGGACAGAAAGACTCTGGGGCCAACGTCCTGACTTTC
TRBV7-2,TRBJ1-1,-,-,CASSLVAGMNTEAFF,TGTGCCAGCAGCTTAGTGGCAGGGATGAACACTGAAGCTTTCTTT
TRBV27,TRBJ2-7,TRBD1,-,CASSKRDPLDRSQYF,TGTGCCAGCAGCAAAAGAGACCCGTTGGACAGGTCACAGTACTTC
TRBV2,TRBJ1-4,TRBD1,-,CASNPVTGANEKLFF,TGTGCCAGCAACCCGGTGACAGGGGCTAATGAAAAACTGTTTTTT
TRBV7-8,TRBJ2-7,TRBD2,-,CASSQRLGLAGSYEQYF,TGTGCCAGCAGCCAACGGTTAGGGCTAGCGGGATCCTACGAGCAGTACTTC
TRBV28,TRBJ1-1,TRBD1,-,CASSPPGQPGNTEAFF,TGTGCCAGCAGTCCACCGGGACAGCCTGGGAACACTGAAGCTTTCTTT
TRBV18,TRBJ2-2,TRBD1,-,CASSPQGTGITGELFF,TGTGCCAGCTCACCTCAAGGGACAGGGATCACCGGGGAGCTGTTTTTT
TRBV12-5,TRBJ2-5,-,few,CASGLVHEGQDQETQYF,TGTGCTAGTGGTTTGGTACATGAGGGTCAGGACCAAGAGACCCAGTACTTC
TRBV11-1,TRBJ2-7,-,-,CASSLLDTEQYF,TGTGCCAGCTCTTTGCTAGATACCGAGCAGTACTTC
TRBV7-2,TRBJ2-5,-,-,CASRNYRAEETQYF,TGTGCCAGCAGGAACTACAGGGCAGAAGAGACCCAGTACTTC
TRBV27,TRBJ1-3,TRBD1,few,CASSFTGTGGGNTIYF,TGTGCCAGCAGTTTCACTGGGACAGGGGGGGGAAACACCATATATTTT
TRBV7-3,TRBJ1-1,-,-,CASSLWYGGRNTEAFF,TGTGCCAGCAGCTTATGGTACGGGGGGCGGAACACTGAAGCTTTCTTT
TRBV9,TRBJ2-7,TRBD2,-,CASSVEAGTSAYEQYF,TGTGCCAGCAGCGTAGAGGCCGGGACTAGCGCCTACGAGCAGTACTTC
TRBV7-9,TRBJ2-3,-,few,CASSLVPPGHPPPITQYF,TGTGCCAGCAGCTTAGTCCCCCCAGGACATCCACCGCCTATTACGCAGTATTTT